This TCR beta chain was recorded in a study of CD8 T cells in Susac syndrome. Sequencing of TCR beta drew on CD8+ and CD4+ T cells from blood. The patients who served as multiple sclerosis controls were treatment-naive and had stable or active relapsing-remitting disease that fulfilled the revised McDonald criteria. Random hexamers primed reverse transcription of about 0.45 to 1 ug RNA. Multiplex immunoSEQ PCR targeted 54 Vbeta and 13 Jbeta TCR beta segments. TCRdb recomputed calls from the immunoSEQ multiplex PCR reads with MiXCR, one row per CDR3 protein. The sample has approximately 160,000 distinct CDR3 sequences; roughly 92% are singletons. The CDR3 totals 14 residues. V shed 5 bases and J shed 8 bases, with 18 bases lying between them. CDR1 and CDR2 (germline): DFQATT, SNEGSKA (reference sequence).

V gene TRBV20-1 combines with J gene TRBJ1-4; possibly TRBD1 for D (5 bases). The sample consisted of CD4+ T cells from PBMCs. The TCR originated in a human donor with multiple sclerosis. CDR3: CSAPDRTRGEKLFF. In DNA, the CDR3 is TGCAGTGCTCCGGATAGAACAAGGGGAGAAAAACTGTTTTTT.